These T cell receptor beta chains were read from a single sample in a study of technical replicates of blood from several donors. Here immunoSEQ multiplex PCR was the method, and the copy in TCRdb shows in-frame clones only, minus some. The table includes tens of thousands of clones, roughly 96% detected once. The sequencing input was T cells isolated from PBMCs. The origin of the receptors is a human donor in good health. Each CDR3 is given with its conserved first and last residue. A D gene is named only where the DNA matches it firmly. The size of a clone is reported for some rows only, either as once, few or many, or as a class for expanded clones.

TRBD1,-,TRBJ2-7,TRBV7-9,TGTGCCACCGGGACAGGGTCGTTCGAGCAGTACTTC,CATGTGSFEQYF
-,-,TRBJ1-5,TRBV27,TGTGCCAGCAGTAAGGGGCCGGGACACCTTAGCAATCAGCCCCAGCATTTT,CASSKGPGHLSNQPQHF
-,-,TRBJ2-5,TRBV6-5,TGTGCCAGCAGTTCCCTCCAGACCCAGTACTTC,CASSSLQTQYF
TRBD1,-,TRBJ1-2,TRBV29-1,TGCAGCGTATATCTATCAGGGGGCCCCTATGGCTACACCTTC,CSVYLSGGPYGYTF
TRBD1,-,TRBJ1-3,TRBV14,TGTGCCAGCAGCCCCTCTAGGGGGCCTGGAAACACCATATATTTT,CASSPSRGPGNTIYF
TRBD2,-,TRBJ2-3,TRBV5-6,TGTGCCAGCAGCTATGCGGGGGGGGGCACAGATACGCAGTATTTT,CASSYAGGGTDTQYF
-,-,TRBJ2-7,TRBV7-8,TGTGCCAGCAGCCCCCTCCTCGGAGGGAACTACGAGCAGTACTTC,CASSPLLGGNYEQYF
-,-,TRBJ2-5,TRBV2,TGTGCCAGCAGTGTTGGGCAGCAAGAGACCCAGTACTTC,CASSVGQQETQYF
-,-,TRBJ2-1,TRBV19,TGTGCCAGTAGTATCGGGACACGGTCCTACAATGAGCAGTTCTTC,CASSIGTRSYNEQFF
-,once,TRBJ1-2,TRBV4-1,TGCGCCAGCAGCCTAAGGGGCTTGCCGCCACGAGGCTACACCTTC,CASSLRGLPPRGYTF
TRBD1,-,TRBJ2-7,TRBV30,TGTGCCTGGACTTATTTCCGGGACAGTACCTACGAGCAGTACTTC,CAWTYFRDSTYEQYF
-,-,TRBJ2-3,TRBV10-1,TGCGCCAGCAGTAAGGCGACGGGTTCGGTCACAGATACGCAGTATTTT,CASSKATGSVTDTQYF
-,once,TRBJ2-5,TRBV5-1,TGCGCCAGCAGCTATTTGCCTGCGGCAGGGAAAATAGAGACCCAGTACTTC,CASSYLPAAGKIETQYF
-,-,TRBJ1-1,TRBV7-9,TGTGCCAGCAGCTTAGCATCGGGCACTGAAGCTTTCTTT,CASSLASGTEAFF
TRBD2,-,TRBJ2-2,TRBV7-6,TGTGCCAGCAGCTTAGTTGCGGGGGCGAACACCGGGGAGCTGTTTTTT,CASSLVAGANTGELFF
TRBD1,-,TRBJ1-1,TRBV6-5,TGTGCCAGCAGCCAGACGGGACAGGGGAACACTGAAGCTTTCTTT,CASSQTGQGNTEAFF
-,-,TRBJ2-1,TRBV7-6,TGTGCCAGCAGCTTAGGACAGTCTGAGATTAGCTCCTACAATGAGCAGTTCTTC,CASSLGQSEISSYNEQFF
-,-,TRBJ1-1,TRBV28,TGTGCCAGCAGATATAGTCCAGGCAACACTGAAGCTTTCTTT,CASRYSPGNTEAFF
-,-,TRBJ2-2,TRBV11-1,TGTGCCAGCAGCACCTATACGAACACCGGGGAGCTGTTTTTT,CASSTYTNTGELFF
TRBD1,-,TRBJ1-2,TRBV18,TGTGCCAGCTCACCGGACAGGGTCGGCGGCTACACCTTC,CASSPDRVGGYTF
-,-,TRBJ1-1,TRBV7-3,TGTGCCAGCAGCCCAAGGGGGAACACTGAAGCTTTCTTT,CASSPRGNTEAFF
-,-,TRBJ1-5,TRBV30,TGTGCCTGGAGCTCTGCCGGGACAAATCTCAATCAGCCCCAGCATTTT,CAWSSAGTNLNQPQHF
TRBD2,-,TRBJ2-2,TRBV11-3,TGTGCCAGCAGCCCGGTAGCGGGGACCTACACCGGGGAGCTGTTTTTT,CASSPVAGTYTGELFF
TRBD1,-,TRBJ1-5,TRBV5-1,TGCGCCAGCAGCTTGGATGACAGGGGAGGGCCCCAGCATTTT,CASSLDDRGGPQHF
TRBD1,-,TRBJ2-7,TRBV6-6,TGTGCCAGCATGACAGGGGGCTGGAAGCGCGAGCAGTACTTC,CASMTGGWKREQYF
TRBD1,-,TRBJ2-1,TRBV7-9,TGTGCCAGCAGCTTGAGCCAGGGGGCCTACAATGAGCAGTTCTTC,CASSLSQGAYNEQFF
TRBD2,-,TRBJ2-7,TRBV7-9,TGTGCCAGCAGCTTACGGACTAGCGGGAATTCCTACGAGCAGTACTTC,CASSLRTSGNSYEQYF
TRBD2,-,TRBJ2-7,TRBV4-1,TGCGCCAGCAGCCAAGATTTTGGGCTAGCGGGGACGTACGAGCAGTACTTC,CASSQDFGLAGTYEQYF
TRBD1,once,TRBJ2-1,TRBV30,TGTGCCTGGAGGGCAGGGGGCTGGAATGAGCAGTTCTTC,CAWRAGGWNEQFF
TRBD1,-,TRBJ1-2,TRBV9,TGTGCCAGCAGCGTACAGGGGGGTACCCCCTATGGCTACACCTTC,CASSVQGGTPYGYTF
-,-,TRBJ1-3,TRBV28,TGTGCCAGCAGTTCAGGGTCTGGAAACACCATATATTTT,CASSSGSGNTIYF
-,-,TRBJ2-7,TRBV21-1,TGTGCCAGCAGCAAATGGCGGGGAAACTCGTGCGAGCAGTACTTC,CASSKWRGNSCEQYF
TRBD2,-,TRBJ2-2,TRBV19,TGTGCCAGTAGGGAGGGACTAGCAGACACCGGGGAGCTGTTTTTT,CASREGLADTGELFF
-,once,TRBJ2-1,TRBV7-8,TGTGCCAGCAGCTTATGGAGGGACCAATACAATGAGCAGTTCTTC,CASSLWRDQYNEQFF
TRBD1,once,TRBJ2-7,TRBV2,TGTGCCAGCAGTCAAGGGACAGCATCCTACGAGCAGTACTTC,CASSQGTASYEQYF
TRBD1,-,TRBJ1-5,TRBV10-2,TGCGCCAGCAGTCCCGACAGGGGTCGGCGCAATCAGCCCCAGCATTTT,CASSPDRGRRNQPQHF
-,-,TRBJ2-7,TRBV5-1,TGCGCCAGCAGCACGGTACAGGGTTTCAACTACGAGCAGTACTTC,CASSTVQGFNYEQYF
-,-,TRBJ1-6,TRBV2,TGTGCCAGCAGTGAAGTGGGGGGGAATTCACCCCTCCACTTT,CASSEVGGNSPLHF
TRBD2,-,TRBJ2-3,TRBV9,TGTGCCAGCAGCTCCAAATACGCGGGAGGGCCTTGGGACACAGATACGCAGTATTTT,CASSSKYAGGPWDTDTQYF
TRBD2,-,TRBJ2-1,TRBV4-1,TGCGCCAGCAGACCAGGGAGGGCTAGCGGAGCTAACAATGAGCAGTTCTTC,CASRPGRASGANNEQFF
TRBD1,-,TRBJ1-5,TRBV28,TGTGCCAGCGACAGGGTGATGGGCAATCAGCCCCAGCATTTT,CASDRVMGNQPQHF
-,-,TRBJ2-7,TRBV4-1,TGCGCCAGCAGCCTAAGCGGCGGGTTGGCCTACGAGCAGTACTTC,CASSLSGGLAYEQYF
TRBD2,-,TRBJ2-1,TRBV7-8,TGTGCCAGCAGCTATTCCGGGACTAGCGGCTACAATGAGCAGTTCTTC,CASSYSGTSGYNEQFF
-,-,TRBJ1-1,TRBV10-3,TGTGCCATCAGTGAACAGCTGAACACTGAAGCTTTCTTT,CAISEQLNTEAFF
-,-,TRBJ1-4,TRBV30,TGTGCCTGCCTTAATGAAAAACTGTTTTTT,CACLNEKLFF